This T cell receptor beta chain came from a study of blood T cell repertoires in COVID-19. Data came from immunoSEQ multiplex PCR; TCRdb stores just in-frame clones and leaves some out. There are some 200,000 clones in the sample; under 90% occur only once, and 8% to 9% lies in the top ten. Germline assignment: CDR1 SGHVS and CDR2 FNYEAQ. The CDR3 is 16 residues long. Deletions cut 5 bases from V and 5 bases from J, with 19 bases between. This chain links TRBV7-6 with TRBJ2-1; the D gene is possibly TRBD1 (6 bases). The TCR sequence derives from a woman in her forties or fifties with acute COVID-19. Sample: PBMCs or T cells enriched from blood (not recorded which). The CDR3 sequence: CASSQQNPGHNNEQFF. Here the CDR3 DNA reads TGTGCCAGCAGCCAACAAAACCCGGGACACAACAATGAGCAGTTCTTC.